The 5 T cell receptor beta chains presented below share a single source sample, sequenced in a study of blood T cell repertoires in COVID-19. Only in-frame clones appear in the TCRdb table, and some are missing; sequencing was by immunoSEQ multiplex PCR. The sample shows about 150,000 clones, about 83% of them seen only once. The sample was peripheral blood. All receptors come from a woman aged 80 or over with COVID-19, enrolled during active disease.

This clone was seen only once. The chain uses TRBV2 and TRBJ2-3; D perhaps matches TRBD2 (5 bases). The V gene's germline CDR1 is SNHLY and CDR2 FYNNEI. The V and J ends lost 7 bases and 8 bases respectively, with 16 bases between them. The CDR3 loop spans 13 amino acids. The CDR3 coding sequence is TGTGCCAGCACCCCCTACGTTGGGAGTACGCAGTATTTT. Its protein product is CASTPYVGSTQYF.

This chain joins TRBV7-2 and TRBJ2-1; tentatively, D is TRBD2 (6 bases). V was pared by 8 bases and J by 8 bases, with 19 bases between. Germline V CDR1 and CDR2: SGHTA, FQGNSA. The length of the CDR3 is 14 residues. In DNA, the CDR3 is TGTGCCAGCTTCCACGGCGGGAAGTTCGATGAGCAGTTCTTC. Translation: CASFHGGKFDEQFF.

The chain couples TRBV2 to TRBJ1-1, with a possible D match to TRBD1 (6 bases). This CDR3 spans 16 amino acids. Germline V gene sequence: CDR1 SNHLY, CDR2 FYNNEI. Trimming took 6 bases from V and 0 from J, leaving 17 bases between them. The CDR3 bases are TGTGCCAGCAGGGACAGTGAATTTGGTTTGAACACTGAAGCTTTCTTT. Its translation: CASRDSEFGLNTEAFF.

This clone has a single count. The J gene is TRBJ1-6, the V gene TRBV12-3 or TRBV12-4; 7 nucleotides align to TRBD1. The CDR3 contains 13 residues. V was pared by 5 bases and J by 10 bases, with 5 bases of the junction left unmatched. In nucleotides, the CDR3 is TGTGCCAGCAGTGACAGGGTACAATCACCCCTCCACTTT. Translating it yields CASSDRVQSPLHF.

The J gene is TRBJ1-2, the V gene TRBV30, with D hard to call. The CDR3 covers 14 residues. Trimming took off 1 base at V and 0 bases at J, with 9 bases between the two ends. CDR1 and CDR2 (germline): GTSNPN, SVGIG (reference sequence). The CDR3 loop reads CAWSEESTNYGYTF. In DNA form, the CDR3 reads TGTGCCTGGAGTGAAGAGAGTACTAACTATGGCTACACCTTC.